This TCR beta chain was found in a study of blood T cell repertoires in COVID-19. Study overall: COVID-19 samples, acute and convalescent, were from the United States, Italy and Spain.

Assay: immunoSEQ multiplex PCR; the TCRdb copy retains only in-frame clones and omits some. The data hold about 130,000 clones, with around nine tenths observed a single time. Germline assignment: CDR1 SQVTM and CDR2 ANQGSEA. The CDR3 is made up of 12 amino acids. V was pared by 4 bases and J by 3 bases, with 8 bases between. The sample consisted of peripheral blood. This TCR was sampled from a man in his fifties or sixties with COVID-19, enrolled during active disease. This chain connects TRBV29-1 to TRBJ2-3; D not resolved. CDR3 loop: CSVVTPTDTQYF. For the CDR3, the DNA is TGCAGCGTTGTTACTCCTACAGATACGCAGTATTTT.